Each of the 2 T cell receptor beta chains below was sequenced from the same sample in a study of CD8+CD57+ T cells in acquired aplastic anemia. It was patients with CD8+CD57+ cell expansion by flow cytometry who were chosen for sequencing. Genomic DNA constituted the template upon which TCR beta VDJ and CDR3 profiling was performed. TCRdb redid the calling of the reads with MiXCR, one entry per CDR3 protein. The sample consists of hundreds of thousands of distinct CDR3 sequences, around 33% of them appearing once. The sequencing input was sorted CD4+, CD8+, or CD8+CD57+ T cells (not recorded which) from PBMCs. These receptors came from a human donor with aplastic anemia.

V usage is TRBV7-2 and J usage is TRBJ1-2; TRBD1 matches 7 bases. Germline V lookup: CDR1 SGHTA, CDR2 FQGNSA. CDR3 size: 12 residues. V lost 9 bases, J lost 7 bases, and 8 bases stayed unmatched. The CDR3 loop is CASTTGEGGYTF. The CDR3 bases are TGTGCCAGTACCACAGGGGAGGGTGGCTACACCTTC. Full variable domain (remainder filled in from reference TRBV7-2 and TRBJ1-2): GAGVSQSPSNKVTEKGKDVELRCDPISGHTALYWYRQSLGQGLEFLIYFQGNSAPDKSGLPSDRFSAERTGGSVSTLTIQRTQQEDSAVYLCASTTGEGGYTFGSGTRLTVV.

The chain carries TRBV9 and TRBJ2-2, with D possibly being TRBD2 (6 bases). The germline V gene has CDR1 SGDLS and CDR2 YYNGEE. The CDR3 runs to 16 residues. V lost 3 bases, J lost 1 base, and 13 bases lay in between. DNA of the CDR3: TGTGCCAGCAGCGCCGCCGGGACTGGGAACACCGGGGAGCTGTTTTTT. Translating it yields CASSAAGTGNTGELFF. Using reference TRBV9 and TRBJ2-2 for the parts outside the CDR3, the full variable domain is DSGVTQTPKHLITATGQRVTLRCSPRSGDLSVYWYQQSLDQGLQFLIQYYNGEERAKGNILERFSAQQFPDLHSELNLSSLELGDSALYFCASSAAGTGNTGELFFGEGSRLTVL.